The TCR beta chain under discussion was sequenced for a study of Graves' ophthalmopathy and Graves' hyperthyroidism. General study points: In separating ophthalmopathy from stable hyperthyroidism, a 13-signature model achieved 87.88% sensitivity and 75% to 84% specificity.

Germline V gene data show CDR1 as DFQATT and CDR2 as SNEGSKA (reference sequence). The CDR3 totals 14 residues. V was pared by 1 base and J by 8 bases, with 10 bases of the junction left unmatched. Being free of ophthalmopathy for 18 months of follow-up defined stable hyperthyroidism. Patients newly diagnosed with hyperthyroidism, under 2 months' duration, were aged 18 to 65, the study reports. The PBMCs originated from over 9 ml of fresh peripheral blood. Amplification of TCR beta CDR3 regions used RNA transcripts. First-round RT-PCR relied on HTBI primers, and a second-round multiplex PCR came next. TCRdb reprocessed the multiplex PCR reads via MiXCR and lists one record per CDR3 protein. Of under 800,000 distinct CDR3 sequences detected, about 24% appear once; the ten largest clones hold approximately 6.9%. This clonotype was seen many times. Antigen unknown.

Sequencing input: peripheral blood. The clonotype comes from a woman aged 18-30 years with stable Graves' hyperthyroidism. Some clones in this sample may be carry-over from other donors' samples. The chain has TRBV20-1 and TRBJ1-1; 7 bases align to TRBD1. The CDR3 region is CSARVGDRESEAFF. CDR3 nucleotides: TGCAGTGCTAGAGTGGGCGACAGGGAGTCCGAAGCTTTCTTT.